This TCR beta chain was sequenced during a study of CD8+ T cells in alopecia areata. Study-wide points: Normal skin contains resident alphabeta T cells, and these are also sequenced in scalp samples.

Isolated RNA was reverse transcribed into cDNA used as the sequencing template. The data were produced by immunoSEQ multiplex PCR, yet TCRdb's version contains in-frame clones alone and is incomplete. The table has 200,000 to 250,000 clones, 57% seen once; the top ten hold approximately 0.44%. This clone was seen a single time. Its antigen remains unidentified. CDR1 LNHDA and CDR2 SQIVND come from the germline V gene (reference sequence). This CDR3 contains 15 residues. J lost 2 bases, V lost 5 bases, and 6 bases had no gene match. J is TRBJ1-1 and V is TRBV19, with 9 bases identical to TRBD1. This TCR was recovered from a human donor with alopecia areata. The specimen comprised CD4+ T cells sorted from blood, sampled at week 0. CDR3: CASSFKTGGNTEAFF. For the CDR3, the DNA is TGTGCCAGTAGTTTCAAGACAGGGGGAAACACTGAAGCTTTCTTT.